A selection of T cell receptor beta chains follows, all from one sample in a study of control samples from healthy donors and cancer patients. The data were produced by immunoSEQ multiplex PCR, yet TCRdb's version contains in-frame clones alone and is incomplete. The data hold around 99,000 clones, with 75% to 90% observed a single time. Sequencing used blood. These receptors were obtained from a woman in her forties or fifties in good health. Both conserved end residues are part of each CDR3. The order of the fields is clone size, D gene, V gene, J gene, CDR3 protein, CDR3 DNA. A D gene is named only where the DNA matches it firmly. Clone size is not always given. Where it is, it says once, few, many or a class for expanded clones.

clone_size: .
d_call: TRBD1
v_call: TRBV27
j_call: TRBJ1-1
cdr3_aa: CASRQGANLFMVFF
cdr3_nt: TGTGCCAGCAGGCAGGGGGCGAACCTTTTTATGGTTTTCTTT

clone_size: .
d_call: TRBD1
v_call: TRBV7-9
j_call: TRBJ1-5
cdr3_aa: CASSLGGQGANQPQHF
cdr3_nt: TGTGCCAGCAGCCTAGGGGGACAGGGGGCTAATCAGCCCCAGCATTTT

clone_size: .
d_call: TRBD1
v_call: TRBV25-1
j_call: TRBJ1-1
cdr3_aa: CASSAPGTGGTEAFF
cdr3_nt: TGTGCCAGCAGTGCCCCCGGGACAGGGGGCACTGAAGCTTTCTTT

clone_size: .
d_call: .
v_call: TRBV7-8
j_call: TRBJ2-7
cdr3_aa: CASSLLGGPSYEQYF
cdr3_nt: TGTGCCAGCAGCCTGCTCGGAGGCCCCTCCTACGAGCAGTACTTC

clone_size: .
d_call: .
v_call: TRBV12-3/TRBV12-4
j_call: TRBJ1-1
cdr3_aa: CASSETGVEAFF
cdr3_nt: TGTGCCAGCAGCGAAACAGGTGTAGAAGCTTTCTTT

clone_size: .
d_call: TRBD1
v_call: TRBV30
j_call: TRBJ1-1
cdr3_aa: CAWSEGRGRYTGTEAFF
cdr3_nt: TGTGCCTGGAGTGAGGGCAGGGGGAGGTATACTGGCACTGAAGCTTTCTTT

clone_size: .
d_call: .
v_call: TRBV9
j_call: TRBJ1-3
cdr3_aa: CASSPRDNGNTIYF
cdr3_nt: TGTGCCAGCAGCCCCAGGGACAATGGAAACACCATATATTTT

clone_size: .
d_call: TRBD1
v_call: TRBV27
j_call: TRBJ2-2
cdr3_aa: CASRDRGLNTGELFF
cdr3_nt: TGTGCCAGCAGAGACAGGGGGCTGAACACCGGGGAGCTGTTTTTT

clone_size: .
d_call: TRBD1
v_call: TRBV7-3
j_call: TRBJ1-6
cdr3_aa: CASSQTTGGVSPLHF
cdr3_nt: TGTGCCAGCAGCCAAACGACAGGGGGTGTTTCACCCCTCCACTTT

clone_size: .
d_call: .
v_call: TRBV15
j_call: TRBJ2-4
cdr3_aa: CATSKRSRNIQYF
cdr3_nt: TGTGCCACCAGCAAAAGGAGTCGGAACATTCAGTACTTC

clone_size: once
d_call: .
v_call: TRBV7-2
j_call: TRBJ2-2
cdr3_aa: CAIRGVGVRELFF
cdr3_nt: TGTGCCATCAGGGGGGTCGGGGTTCGGGAGCTGTTTTTT

clone_size: .
d_call: .
v_call: TRBV9
j_call: TRBJ2-3
cdr3_aa: CASSEYTDTQYF
cdr3_nt: TGTGCCAGCAGCGAATACACAGATACGCAGTATTTT

clone_size: .
d_call: .
v_call: TRBV9
j_call: TRBJ1-3
cdr3_aa: CASSTRGEGNTIYF
cdr3_nt: TGTGCCAGCTCAACGAGGGGAGAGGGAAACACCATATATTTT

clone_size: .
d_call: .
v_call: TRBV7-8
j_call: TRBJ1-6
cdr3_aa: CASTPDGDSPLHF
cdr3_nt: TGTGCCAGCACCCCGGACGGAGATTCACCCCTCCACTTT

clone_size: .
d_call: TRBD1
v_call: TRBV27
j_call: TRBJ2-1
cdr3_aa: CASSLTGGTYNEQFF
cdr3_nt: TGTGCCAGCAGTTTGACAGGGGGGACTTACAATGAGCAGTTCTTC

clone_size: .
d_call: .
v_call: TRBV5-4
j_call: TRBJ2-5
cdr3_aa: CASSFWGGETQYF
cdr3_nt: TGTGCCAGCAGCTTTTGGGGCGGGGAGACCCAGTACTTC

clone_size: .
d_call: .
v_call: TRBV10-3
j_call: TRBJ1-3
cdr3_aa: CAISGTGYGNTIYF
cdr3_nt: TGTGCCATCAGTGGCACAGGGTATGGAAACACCATATATTTT

clone_size: .
d_call: .
v_call: TRBV5-4
j_call: TRBJ1-6
cdr3_aa: CASSLAGVKIPSPLHF
cdr3_nt: TGTGCCAGCAGCTTGGCGGGGGTCAAAATTCCTTCACCCCTCCACTTT

clone_size: once
d_call: .
v_call: TRBV11-3
j_call: TRBJ2-4
cdr3_aa: CASSSRDGGKNIQYF
cdr3_nt: TGTGCCAGCAGCAGCCGGGACGGAGGCAAAAACATTCAGTACTTC

clone_size: .
d_call: .
v_call: TRBV11-2
j_call: TRBJ1-6
cdr3_aa: CASSSTTGLVSPLHF
cdr3_nt: TGTGCCAGCAGCTCTACGACGGGACTGGTTTCACCCCTCCACTTT

clone_size: .
d_call: .
v_call: TRBV5-1
j_call: TRBJ2-3
cdr3_aa: CASSLDQAGSTDTQYF
cdr3_nt: TGCGCCAGCAGCTTGGATCAAGCGGGTAGCACAGATACGCAGTATTTT